Detailed here is one T cell receptor (beta chain). The entry originates in a study of patients and donors after allogeneic stem cell transplantation. TCRdb itself ran the RT-PCR reads through MiXCR, one entry per CDR3 protein. The table shows roughly 880,000 distinct CDR3 sequences, with 15% to 20% occurring only once. CDR1 is LNHNV, CDR2 YYDKDF, per germline (reference sequence). The CDR3 has 15 amino acids. After removal of 5 bases from V and 4 bases from J, the junction contained 8 bases not matched to a gene. What was sequenced was blood, either unsorted or a sorted T cell fraction (not recorded which). V is TRBV15 and J is TRBJ2-7, with TRBD2 identical over 10 bases. This TCR derives from a human donor who was either an allogeneic HSCT recipient or a stem cell or donor lymphocyte infusion donor (not recorded which). It is not recorded whose cells these are; they may come from a transplant donor. DNA of the CDR3: TGTGCCACCAGCGGAGGCCTAGCGGGAGTATACGAGCAGTACTTC. Translated, it gives CATSGGLAGVYEQYF.